This note documents a single TCR beta chain sequence. Its cognate antigen is unknown. These data originate in a study of shared clonotypes between healthy human individuals. The donors were adults (healthy and HIV-negative) with no recent acute infections or vaccinations. Whole-study results and caveats: Naive subsets tended to show greater estimated richness than memory subsets.

Genomic DNA (from each subset) was split evenly across several immunoSEQ plates. Each sorted subset replicate got 200 ng genomic DNA, about 33,000 genomes. Method: immunoSEQ multiplex PCR; TCRdb's copy keeps in-frame clones and lacks some. The sample holds approximately 1.1 million clones, around 82% seen once. The CDR3 runs 15 residues. Germline V gives CDR1 SGHAT, CDR2 FQNNGV. V was pared by 5 bases and J by 6 bases, with 12 bases of the junction left unmatched. This chain connects TRBV11-2 to TRBJ1-2; 7 positions match TRBD1. Sequencing was carried out using memory CD4+ T cells from PBMCs. Subset given: CD45RA-negative fraction. The clonotype originates from a man aged 18 to 35 in good health. Some clones in this sample may be carry-over from other donors' samples. CDR3 protein: CASSPLTGQVDGYTF. DNA for the CDR3: TGTGCCAGCAGCCCACTAACCGGACAGGTCGATGGCTACACCTTC.